The rows below give T cell receptor beta chains drawn from one sample of a study of blood T cells in healthy people across ages. One entry per CDR3 protein results from TCRdb running MiXCR on the 5' RACE reads. The table shows around 700,000 distinct CDR3 sequences, with just under 25% occurring only once. These sequences were also reported in another study, on T cells of mothers and their children.

The specimen was blood. Receptors originate from a boy younger than 18 in good health. Each CDR3 is given with its conserved first and last residue.

NA,TRBV10-3,CAISGGSETQYF
TRBJ2-7,TRBV4-1,CASSQFREGEQYF
TRBJ1-4,TRBV4-1,CASSQATYADNEKLFF
TRBJ2-1,TRBV27,CASSLGDRENEQFF
TRBJ2-7,TRBV10-3,CAISESRVSYEQYF
TRBJ2-1,TRBV20-1,CSAREWGTSVRGDEQFF
NA,TRBV4-3,CASGQDWRLAINEQFF
TRBJ2-5,TRBV10-3,CAISESRLKETQYF
TRBJ2-3,TRBV28,CASSHDPWGTDTQYF
NA,TRBV6-6,CASTRPTEVGEQYF
TRBJ2-5,TRBV7-9,CASSPKSGPETQYF
TRBJ2-2,TRBV29-1,CSVRDSDTGELFF
TRBJ1-2,TRBV27,CASSPGQGGGPYGYTF
TRBJ1-5,TRBV5-1,CASSPGPDEPQHF
TRBJ2-1,TRBV5-1,CASSLDSFGNEQFF
TRBJ2-7,TRBV4-1,CASSQTRNYEQYF
TRBJ2-2,TRBV7-3,CASSLRSTGELFF
TRBJ2-7,TRBV5-1,CASRPDSKLYEQYF
TRBJ2-1,TRBV5-1,CASSLEVWLQYEQFF
TRBJ1-1,TRBV20-1,CSASYQGYTEAFF
TRBJ2-5,TRBV6-6,CASSYSTSSVTQYF
TRBJ2-7,TRBV4-1,CASSQGGQGQYEQYF
TRBJ2-3,TRBV29-1,CSGVTGGTDTQYF